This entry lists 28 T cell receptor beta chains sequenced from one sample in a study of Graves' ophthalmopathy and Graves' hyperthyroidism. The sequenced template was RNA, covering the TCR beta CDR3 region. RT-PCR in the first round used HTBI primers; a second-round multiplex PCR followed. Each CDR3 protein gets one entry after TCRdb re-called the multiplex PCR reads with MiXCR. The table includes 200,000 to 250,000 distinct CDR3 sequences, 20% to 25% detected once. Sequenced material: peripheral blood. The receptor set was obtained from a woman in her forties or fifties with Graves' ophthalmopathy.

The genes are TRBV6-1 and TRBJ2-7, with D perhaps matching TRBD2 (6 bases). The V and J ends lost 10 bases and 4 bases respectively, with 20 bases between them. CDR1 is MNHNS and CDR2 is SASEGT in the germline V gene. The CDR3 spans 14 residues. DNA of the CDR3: TGTGCCACCCAACGTCATGCGGGGACGTACGAGCAGTACTTC. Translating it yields CATQRHAGTYEQYF.

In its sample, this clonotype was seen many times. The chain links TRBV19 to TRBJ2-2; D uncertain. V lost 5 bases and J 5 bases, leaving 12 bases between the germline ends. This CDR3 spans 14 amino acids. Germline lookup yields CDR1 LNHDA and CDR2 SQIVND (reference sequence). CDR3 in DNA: TGTGCCAGTAGTGCCCGCCTAGGGACCGGGGAGCTGTTTTTT. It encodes CASSARLGTGELFF.

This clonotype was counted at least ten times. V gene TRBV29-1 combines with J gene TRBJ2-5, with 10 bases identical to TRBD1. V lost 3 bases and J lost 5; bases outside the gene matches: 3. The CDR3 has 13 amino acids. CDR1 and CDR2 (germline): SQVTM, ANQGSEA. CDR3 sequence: CSVEDRGGETQYF. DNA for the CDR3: TGCAGCGTTGAGGACAGGGGGGGGGAGACCCAGTACTTC.

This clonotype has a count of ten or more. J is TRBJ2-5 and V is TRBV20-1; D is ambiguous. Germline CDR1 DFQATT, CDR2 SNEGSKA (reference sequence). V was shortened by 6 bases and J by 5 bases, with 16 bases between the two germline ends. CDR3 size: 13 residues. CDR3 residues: CSANDQNAETQYF. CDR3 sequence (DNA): TGCAGTGCCAACGACCAGAACGCGGAGACCCAGTACTTC.

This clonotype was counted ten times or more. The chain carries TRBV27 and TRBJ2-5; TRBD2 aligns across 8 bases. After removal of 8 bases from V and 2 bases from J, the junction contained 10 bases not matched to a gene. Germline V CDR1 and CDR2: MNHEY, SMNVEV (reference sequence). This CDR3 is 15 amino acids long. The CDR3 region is CASLPIGRGQETQYF. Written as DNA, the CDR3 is TGTGCCAGCCTCCCTATCGGGAGGGGGCAAGAGACCCAGTACTTC.

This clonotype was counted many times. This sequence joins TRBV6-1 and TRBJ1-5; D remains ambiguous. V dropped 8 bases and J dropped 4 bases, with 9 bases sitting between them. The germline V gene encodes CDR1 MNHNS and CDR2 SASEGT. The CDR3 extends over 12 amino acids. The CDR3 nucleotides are TGTGCCAGCGGACGGGAGAATCAGCCCCAGCATTTT. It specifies CASGRENQPQHF.

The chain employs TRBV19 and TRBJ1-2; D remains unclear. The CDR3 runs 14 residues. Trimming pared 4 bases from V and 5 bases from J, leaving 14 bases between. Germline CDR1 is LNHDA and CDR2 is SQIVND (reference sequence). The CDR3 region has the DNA TGTGCCAGTAGTACTACTGTGTTTGGGTATGGCTACACCTTC. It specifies CASSTTVFGYGYTF.

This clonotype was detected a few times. The CDR3 here is CASTARDRDSYEQYF. In DNA, the CDR3 is TGTGCCTCAACAGCTCGAGACAGGGACTCCTACGAGCAGTACTTC. The rearrangement uses TRBV30 and TRBJ2-7; TRBD1 aligns across 7 bases. V lost 7 bases, J lost 0 bases, and 12 bases stayed unmatched. CDR1 is GTSNPN and CDR2 is SVGIG in the germline V gene (reference sequence). The CDR3 runs 15 residues. The full variable domain, its missing parts supplied by reference TRBV30 and TRBJ2-7, is SQTIHQWPATLVQPVGSPLSLECTVEGTSNPNLYWYRQAAGRGLQLLFYSVGIGQISSEVPQNLSASRPQDRQFILSSKKLLLSDSGFYLCASTARDRDSYEQYFGPGTRLTVT.

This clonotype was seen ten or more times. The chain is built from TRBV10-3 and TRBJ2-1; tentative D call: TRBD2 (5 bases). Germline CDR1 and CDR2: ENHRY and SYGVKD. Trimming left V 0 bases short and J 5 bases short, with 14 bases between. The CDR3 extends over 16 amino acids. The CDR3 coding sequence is TGTGCCATCAGTGAGTCAGTAGCGAGAGTAGACAATGAGCAGTTCTTC. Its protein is CAISESVARVDNEQFF.

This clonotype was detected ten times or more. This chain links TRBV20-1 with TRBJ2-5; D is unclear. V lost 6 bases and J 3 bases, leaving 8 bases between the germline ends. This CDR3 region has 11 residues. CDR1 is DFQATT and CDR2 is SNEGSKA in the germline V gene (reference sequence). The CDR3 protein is CSAHPKETQYF. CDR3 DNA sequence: TGCAGTGCCCACCCGAAAGAGACCCAGTACTTC.

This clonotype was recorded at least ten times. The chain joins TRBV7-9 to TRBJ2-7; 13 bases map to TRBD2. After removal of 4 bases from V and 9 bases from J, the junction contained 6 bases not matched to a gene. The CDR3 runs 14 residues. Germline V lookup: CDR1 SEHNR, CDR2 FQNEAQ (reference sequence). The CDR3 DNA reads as TGTGCCAGCAGCTCAGGGACTAGCGGGATGGGGCAGTACTTC. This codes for CASSSGTSGMGQYF.

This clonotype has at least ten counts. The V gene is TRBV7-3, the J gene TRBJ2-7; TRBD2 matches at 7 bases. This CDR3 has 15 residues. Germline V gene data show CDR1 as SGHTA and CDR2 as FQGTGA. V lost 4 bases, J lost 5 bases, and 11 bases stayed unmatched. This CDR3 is CASSSLGGSYNEQYF. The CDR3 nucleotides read TGTGCCAGCAGCTCCCTGGGCGGGAGTTATAACGAGCAGTACTTC.

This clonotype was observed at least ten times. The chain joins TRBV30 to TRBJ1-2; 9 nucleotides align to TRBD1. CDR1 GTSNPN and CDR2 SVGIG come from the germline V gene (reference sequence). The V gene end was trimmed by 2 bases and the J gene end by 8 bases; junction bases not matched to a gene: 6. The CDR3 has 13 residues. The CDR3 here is CAWSLQGARGYTF. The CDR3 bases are TGTGCCTGGAGTTTACAGGGGGCGCGCGGCTACACCTTC.

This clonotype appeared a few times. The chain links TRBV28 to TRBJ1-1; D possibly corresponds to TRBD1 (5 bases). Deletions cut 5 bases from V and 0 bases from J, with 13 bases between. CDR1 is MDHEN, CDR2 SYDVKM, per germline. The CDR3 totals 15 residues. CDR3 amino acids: CASSPPQGMNTEAFF. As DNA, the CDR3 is TGTGCCAGCAGTCCACCCCAGGGAATGAACACTGAAGCTTTCTTT.

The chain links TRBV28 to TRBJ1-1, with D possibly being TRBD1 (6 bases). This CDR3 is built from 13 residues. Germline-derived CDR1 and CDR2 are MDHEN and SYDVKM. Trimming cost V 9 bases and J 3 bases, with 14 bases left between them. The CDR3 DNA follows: TGTGCCAGTAACACAGGGTGGGACACTGAAGCTTTCTTT. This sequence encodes CASNTGWDTEAFF.

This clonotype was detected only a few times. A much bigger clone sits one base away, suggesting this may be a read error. CDR3 amino acids: CATSDWWQGGGYTF. CDR3 in DNA: TGTGCCACCAGTGATTGGTGGCAGGGAGGTGGCTACACCTTC. V and J are TRBV24-1 and TRBJ1-2; D possibly corresponds to TRBD1 (5 bases). Trimming took off 2 bases at V and 7 bases at J, with 13 bases between the two ends. CDR1 is KGHDR, CDR2 SFDVKD, per germline. This CDR3 contains 14 residues.

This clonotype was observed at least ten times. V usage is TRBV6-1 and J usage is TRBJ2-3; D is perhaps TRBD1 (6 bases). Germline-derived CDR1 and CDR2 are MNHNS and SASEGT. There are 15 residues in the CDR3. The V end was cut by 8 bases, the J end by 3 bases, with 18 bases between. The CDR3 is CASLNIRGGTDTQYF. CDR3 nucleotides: TGTGCCAGCCTTAATATCAGGGGTGGGACAGATACGCAGTATTTT.

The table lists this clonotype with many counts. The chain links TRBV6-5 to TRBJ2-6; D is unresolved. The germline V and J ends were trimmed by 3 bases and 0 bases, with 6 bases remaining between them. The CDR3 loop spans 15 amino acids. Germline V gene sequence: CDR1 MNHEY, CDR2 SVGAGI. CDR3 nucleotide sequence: TGTGCCAGCAGTTATTCCGGCTCTGGGGCCAACGTCCTGACTTTC. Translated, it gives CASSYSGSGANVLTF.

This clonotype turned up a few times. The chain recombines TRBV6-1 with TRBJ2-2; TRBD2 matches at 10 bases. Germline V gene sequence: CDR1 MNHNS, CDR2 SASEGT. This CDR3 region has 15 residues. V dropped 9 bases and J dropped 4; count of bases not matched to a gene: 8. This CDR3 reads CASNSGRAGTGELFF. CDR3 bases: TGTGCCAGTAACAGCGGGAGGGCCGGCACCGGGGAGCTGTTTTTT.

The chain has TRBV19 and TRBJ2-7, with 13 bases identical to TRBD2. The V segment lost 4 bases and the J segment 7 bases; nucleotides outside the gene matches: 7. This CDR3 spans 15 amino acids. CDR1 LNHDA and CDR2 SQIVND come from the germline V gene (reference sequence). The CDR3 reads CASSRGLAGEWEQYF. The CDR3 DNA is TGTGCCAGTAGTAGAGGACTAGCGGGAGAGTGGGAGCAGTACTTC.

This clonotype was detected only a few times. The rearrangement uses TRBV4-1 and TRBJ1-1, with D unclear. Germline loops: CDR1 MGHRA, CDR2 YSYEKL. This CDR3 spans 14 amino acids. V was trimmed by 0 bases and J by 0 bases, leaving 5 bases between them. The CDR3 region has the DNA TGCGCCAGCAGCCAAGAGCGGCTGAACACTGAAGCTTTCTTT. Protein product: CASSQERLNTEAFF.

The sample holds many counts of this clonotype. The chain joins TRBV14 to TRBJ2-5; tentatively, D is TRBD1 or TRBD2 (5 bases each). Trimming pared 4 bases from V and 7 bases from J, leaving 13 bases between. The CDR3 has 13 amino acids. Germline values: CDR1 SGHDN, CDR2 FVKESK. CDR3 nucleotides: TGTGCCAGCAGCCCTGGGACGGTGGGGACCCAGTACTTC. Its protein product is CASSPGTVGTQYF.

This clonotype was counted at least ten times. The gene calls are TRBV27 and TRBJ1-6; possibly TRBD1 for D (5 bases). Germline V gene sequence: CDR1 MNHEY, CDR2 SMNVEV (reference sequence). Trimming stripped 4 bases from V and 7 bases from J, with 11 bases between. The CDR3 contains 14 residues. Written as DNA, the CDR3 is TGTGCCAGCAGTTCGGGACGGCCAAATTCACCCCTCCACTTT. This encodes CASSSGRPNSPLHF.

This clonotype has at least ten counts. The CDR3 bases are TGTGCCAGCAGCTCCGCGAAGGGGGGTATGAACACTGAAGCTTTCTTT. Encoded protein: CASSSAKGGMNTEAFF. The chain uses TRBV6-1 and TRBJ1-1; weak D call: TRBD1 (6 bases). Germline V CDR1 and CDR2: MNHNS, SASEGT. The V end lost 6 bases, the J end lost 0 bases, and 17 bases lay between the germline ends. The CDR3 totals 16 residues.

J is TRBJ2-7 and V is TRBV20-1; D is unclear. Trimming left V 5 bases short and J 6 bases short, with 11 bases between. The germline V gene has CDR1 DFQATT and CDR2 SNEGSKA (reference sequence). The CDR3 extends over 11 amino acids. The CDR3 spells CSAPSQREQYF. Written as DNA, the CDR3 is TGCAGTGCTCCGAGTCAGCGCGAGCAGTACTTC.

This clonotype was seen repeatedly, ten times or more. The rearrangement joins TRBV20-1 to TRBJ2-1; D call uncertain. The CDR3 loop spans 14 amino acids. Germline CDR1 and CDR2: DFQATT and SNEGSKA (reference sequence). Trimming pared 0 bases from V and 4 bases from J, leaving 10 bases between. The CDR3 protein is CSARDVKRYNEQFF. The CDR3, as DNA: TGCAGTGCTAGAGATGTGAAGAGGTACAATGAGCAGTTCTTC.

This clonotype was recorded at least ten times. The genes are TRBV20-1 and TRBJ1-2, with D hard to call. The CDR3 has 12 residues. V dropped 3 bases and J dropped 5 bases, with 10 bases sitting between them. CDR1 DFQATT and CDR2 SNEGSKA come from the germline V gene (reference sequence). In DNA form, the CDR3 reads TGCAGTGCTAGTGCGGGGAATTATGGCTACACCTTC. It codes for CSASAGNYGYTF.

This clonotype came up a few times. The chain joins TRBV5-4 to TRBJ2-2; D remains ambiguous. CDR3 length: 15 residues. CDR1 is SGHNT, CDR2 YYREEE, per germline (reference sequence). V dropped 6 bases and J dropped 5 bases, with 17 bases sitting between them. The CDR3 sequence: CASTRVGRRTGELFF. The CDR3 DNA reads TGTGCCAGCACCCGCGTTGGCCGTCGTACCGGGGAGCTGTTTTTT.